These 5 T cell receptor beta chains share one sample of origin, sequenced in a study of cytomegalovirus exposure and HLA in healthy donors. The PCR made use of 60 Vbeta and 13 Jbeta primers. The repertoire was sequenced with immunoSEQ multiplex PCR; TCRdb's copy has only in-frame clones and lacks some. The top ten clones hold 1% of a sample with about 170,000 clones, 85% of them seen once. The sequenced material came from PBMCs. The receptors come from a boy between 2 and 10 years old in good health and CMV-seronegative.

The genes are TRBV19 and TRBJ2-7; TRBD2 matches at 9 bases. Looked up from germline, CDR1 is LNHDA and CDR2 is SQIVND (reference sequence). CDR3 length equals 15 residues. Losses at the gene ends were 5 bases for V and 0 bases for J; bases not matched to a gene: 5. The CDR3 reads CASSARLAASYEQYF. DNA of the CDR3: TGTGCCAGTAGTGCCCGACTAGCGGCCTCCTACGAGCAGTACTTC. The full variable domain, completed using reference TRBV19 and TRBJ2-7, is DGGITQSPKYLFRKEGQNVTLSCEQNLNHDAMYWYRQDPGQGLRLIYYSQIVNDFQKGDIAEGYSVSREKKESFPLTVTSAQKNPTAFYLCASSARLAASYEQYFGPGTRLTVT.

This clone appeared once. The V gene is TRBV11-3, the J gene TRBJ2-1; 7 bases are a match to TRBD1. V shed 5 bases and J 7 bases; nucleotides not matched to a gene: 8. This CDR3 contains 14 residues. CDR1 SGHNT and CDR2 YENEEA come from the germline V gene. The CDR3, as DNA: TGTGCCAGCAGCCAGCCGACAGGGACAAATGAGCAGTTCTTC. Amino acid sequence: CASSQPTGTNEQFF.

V and J are TRBV19 and TRBJ1-2; D not certain. Trimming shortened V by 0 bases and J by 3 bases, and 11 bases separated the two germline ends. Per the germline V gene, CDR1 is LNHDA and CDR2 is SQIVND (reference sequence). The CDR3 has 15 residues. CDR3 sequence: CASSIDHGKDYGYTF. The CDR3 DNA is TGTGCCAGTAGTATAGATCACGGGAAGGACTATGGCTACACCTTC. Full variable domain (outside the CDR3, taken from reference TRBV19 and TRBJ1-2): DGGITQSPKYLFRKEGQNVTLSCEQNLNHDAMYWYRQDPGQGLRLIYYSQIVNDFQKGDIAEGYSVSREKKESFPLTVTSAQKNPTAFYLCASSIDHGKDYGYTFGSGTRLTVV.

This rearrangement joins TRBV11-2 to TRBJ1-3; TRBD1 aligns across 7 bases. CDR1 SGHAT and CDR2 FQNNGV come from the germline V gene. V lost 5 bases, J lost 5 bases, and 6 bases stayed unmatched. The CDR3 loop spans 14 amino acids. The CDR3 is CASSAIQGRNTIYF. The CDR3 region has the DNA TGTGCCAGCAGCGCAATACAGGGGAGAAACACCATATATTTT. The full variable domain, rest sourced from reference TRBV11-2 and TRBJ1-3, is EAGVAQSPRYKIIEKRQSVAFWCNPISGHATLYWYQQILGQGPKLLIQFQNNGVVDDSQLPKDRFSAERLKGVDSTLKIQPAKLEDSAVYLCASSAIQGRNTIYFGEGSWLTVV.

This clone came up once. V and J are TRBV28 and TRBJ1-1, with D unresolved. This CDR3 spans 14 amino acids. The germline gives CDR1 MDHEN, CDR2 SYDVKM. Trimming took off 3 bases at V and 1 base at J, with 9 bases between the two ends. Written as DNA, the CDR3 is TGTGCCAGCAGTTTTCGGGGTGGGAACACTGAAGCTTTCTTT. This encodes CASSFRGGNTEAFF.